This section outlines one T cell receptor beta chain sequence together with its context. The junction departs from germline at one end; a sequencing error may be responsible. The second PCR ran roughly 6 to 11 cycles with a sample-barcoded 5' primer and J-beta primers. TCRdb used MiXCR to reprocess the 5' RACE reads, holding one entry per CDR3 protein. The sample consists of 550,000 to 750,000 distinct CDR3 sequences, around 20% of them appearing once. This specimen belongs to a study of blood T cells in healthy people across ages. The germline V gene encodes CDR1 ENHRY and CDR2 SYGVKD. This CDR3 has 14 residues.

V is TRBV10-3 and J is TRBJ2-5; TRBD2 agrees at 8 bases. The receptor's source is a man aged 65 to 79 in good health. Sequenced sample: blood. CDR3 sequence: CATGGGQNQETRYF. CDR3 nucleotide sequence: TGTGCCACGGGAGGGGGTCAGAACCAAGAGACCCGGTACTTC.